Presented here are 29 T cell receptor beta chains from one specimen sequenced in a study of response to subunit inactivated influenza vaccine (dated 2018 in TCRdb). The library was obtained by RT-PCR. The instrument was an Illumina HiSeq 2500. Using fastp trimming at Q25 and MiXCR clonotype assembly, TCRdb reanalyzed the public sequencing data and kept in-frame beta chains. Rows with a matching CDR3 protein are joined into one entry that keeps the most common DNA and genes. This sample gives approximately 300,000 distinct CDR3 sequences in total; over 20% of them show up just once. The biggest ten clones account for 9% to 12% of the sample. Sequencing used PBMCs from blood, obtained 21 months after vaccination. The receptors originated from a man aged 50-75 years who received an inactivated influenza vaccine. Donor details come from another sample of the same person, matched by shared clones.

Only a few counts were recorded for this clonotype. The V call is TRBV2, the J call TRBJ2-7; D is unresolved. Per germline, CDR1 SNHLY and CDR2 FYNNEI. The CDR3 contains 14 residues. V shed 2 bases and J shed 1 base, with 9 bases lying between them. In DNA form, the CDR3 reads TGTGCCAGCAGTGAAACCCCGGTGTCCTACGAGCAGTACTTC. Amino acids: CASSETPVSYEQYF.

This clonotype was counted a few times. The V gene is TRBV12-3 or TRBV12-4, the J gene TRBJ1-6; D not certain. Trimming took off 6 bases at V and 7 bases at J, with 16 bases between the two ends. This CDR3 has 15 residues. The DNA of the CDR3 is TGTGCCAGCAGGGCTGGGGAGGGAAAAAATTCACCCCTCCACTTT. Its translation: CASRAGEGKNSPLHF.

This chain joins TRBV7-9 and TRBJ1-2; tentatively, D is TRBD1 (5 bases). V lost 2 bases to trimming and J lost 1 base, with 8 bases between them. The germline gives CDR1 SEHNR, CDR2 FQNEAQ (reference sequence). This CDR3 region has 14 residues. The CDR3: CASSLTTVNYGYTF. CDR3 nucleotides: TGTGCCAGCAGCTTAACGACAGTTAACTATGGCTACACCTTC.

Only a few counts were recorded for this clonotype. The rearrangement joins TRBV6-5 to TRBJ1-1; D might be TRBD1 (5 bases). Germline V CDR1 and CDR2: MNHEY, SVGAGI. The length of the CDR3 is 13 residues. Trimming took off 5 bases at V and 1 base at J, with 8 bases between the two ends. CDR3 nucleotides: TGTGCCAGCAGTACTGACAGGAACACTGAAGCTTTCTTT. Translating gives CASSTDRNTEAFF.

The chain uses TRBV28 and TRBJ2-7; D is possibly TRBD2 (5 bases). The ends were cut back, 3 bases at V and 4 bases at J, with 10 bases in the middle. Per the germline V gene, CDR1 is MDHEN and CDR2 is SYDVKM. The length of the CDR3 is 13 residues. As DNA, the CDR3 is TGTGCCAGCAGTTTCATAGCGAAATACGAGCAGTACTTC. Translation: CASSFIAKYEQYF. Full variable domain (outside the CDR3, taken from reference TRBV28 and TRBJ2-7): DVKVTQSSRYLVKRTGEKVFLECVQDMDHENMFWYRQDPGLGLRLIYFSYDVKMKEKGDIPEGYSVSREKKERFSLILESASTNQTSMYLCASSFIAKYEQYFGPGTRLTVT.

CDR3 DNA: TGCGCCAGCAGCCAATCTATGTCCCTAGCGGGGAGTAAAAACATTCAGTACTTC. Its translation is CASSQSMSLAGSKNIQYF. V gene TRBV4-3 combines with J gene TRBJ2-4; 9 positions agree with TRBD2. Germline CDR1 and CDR2: LGHNA and YSLEER. The CDR3 has 18 amino acids. The V and J ends lost 2 bases and 4 bases, in that order; junction bases with no gene match: 12.

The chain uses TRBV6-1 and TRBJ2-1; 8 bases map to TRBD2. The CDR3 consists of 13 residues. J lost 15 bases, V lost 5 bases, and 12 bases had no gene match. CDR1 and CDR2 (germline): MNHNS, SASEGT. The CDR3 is CASSPTSGGSRFF. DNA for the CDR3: TGTGCCAGCAGTCCCACCTCGGGGGGGAGCCGGTTCTTC.

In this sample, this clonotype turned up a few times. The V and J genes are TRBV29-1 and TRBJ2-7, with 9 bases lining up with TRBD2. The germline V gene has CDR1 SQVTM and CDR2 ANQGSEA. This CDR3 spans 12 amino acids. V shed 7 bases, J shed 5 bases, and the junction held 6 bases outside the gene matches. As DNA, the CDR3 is TGCAGCGCGGCTAGCGGGGTCCACGAGCAGTACTTC. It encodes CSAASGVHEQYF.

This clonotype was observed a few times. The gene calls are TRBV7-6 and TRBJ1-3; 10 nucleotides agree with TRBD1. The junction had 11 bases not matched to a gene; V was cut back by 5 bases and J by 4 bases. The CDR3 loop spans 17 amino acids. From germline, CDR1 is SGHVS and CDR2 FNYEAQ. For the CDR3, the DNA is TGTGCCAGCAGCCCGTGGGACAGGGGAATTAGAGGAAACACCATATATTTT. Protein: CASSPWDRGIRGNTIYF.

This CDR3 is CASRIRDRGEAFF. CDR3 DNA: TGCGCCAGCAGGATTCGGGACCGAGGGGAAGCTTTCTTT. This chain uses TRBV5-1 with TRBJ1-1; D possibly corresponds to TRBD1 (5 bases). The germline CDR1 and CDR2 sequences are SGHRS and YFSETQ. The V and J ends lost 5 bases and 8 bases respectively, with 16 bases between them. The CDR3 is 13 residues long. Full variable domain (outside the CDR3, taken from reference TRBV5-1 and TRBJ1-1): KAGVTQTPRYLIKTRGQQVTLSCSPISGHRSVSWYQQTPGQGLQFLFEYFSETQRNKGNFPGRFSGRQFSNSRSEMNVSTLELGDSALYLCASRIRDRGEAFFGQGTRLTVV.

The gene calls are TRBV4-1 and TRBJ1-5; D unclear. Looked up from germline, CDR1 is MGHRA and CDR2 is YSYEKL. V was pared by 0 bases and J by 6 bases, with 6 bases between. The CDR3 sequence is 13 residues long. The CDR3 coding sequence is TGCGCCAGCAGCCAAGATTCAGTTCAGCCCCAGCATTTT. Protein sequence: CASSQDSVQPQHF.

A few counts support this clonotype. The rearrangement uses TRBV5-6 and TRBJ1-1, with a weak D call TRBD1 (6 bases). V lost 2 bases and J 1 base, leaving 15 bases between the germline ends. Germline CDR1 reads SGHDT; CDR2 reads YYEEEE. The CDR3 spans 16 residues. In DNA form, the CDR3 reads TGTGCCAGCAGCTTTTTTGAGGGGGGGACGAACACTGAAGCTTTCTTT. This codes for CASSFFEGGTNTEAFF.

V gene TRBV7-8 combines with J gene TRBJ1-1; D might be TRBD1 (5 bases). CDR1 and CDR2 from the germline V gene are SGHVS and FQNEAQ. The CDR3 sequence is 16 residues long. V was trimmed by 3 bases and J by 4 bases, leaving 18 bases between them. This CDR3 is CASSLASHQGTTEAFF. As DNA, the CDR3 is TGTGCCAGCAGCTTGGCCTCTCACCAGGGTACCACTGAAGCTTTCTTT.

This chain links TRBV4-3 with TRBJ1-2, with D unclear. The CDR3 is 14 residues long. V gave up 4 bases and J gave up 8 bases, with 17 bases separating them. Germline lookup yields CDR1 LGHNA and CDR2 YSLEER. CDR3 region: CASSPETWGEGYTF. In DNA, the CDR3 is TGCGCCAGCAGCCCCGAGACGTGGGGAGAAGGCTACACCTTC.

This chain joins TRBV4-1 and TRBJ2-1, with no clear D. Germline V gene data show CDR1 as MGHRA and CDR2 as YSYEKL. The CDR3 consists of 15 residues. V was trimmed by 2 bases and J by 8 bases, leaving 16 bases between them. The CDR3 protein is CASSQTGRWADEQFF. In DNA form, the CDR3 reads TGCGCCAGCAGCCAAACCGGTCGTTGGGCCGATGAGCAGTTCTTC.

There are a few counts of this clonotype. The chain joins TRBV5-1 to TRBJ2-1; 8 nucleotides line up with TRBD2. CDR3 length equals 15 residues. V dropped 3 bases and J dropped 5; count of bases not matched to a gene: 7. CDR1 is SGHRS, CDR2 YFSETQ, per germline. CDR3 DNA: TGCGCCAGCAGCTCAGGACTAGCCACCAACAATGAGCAGTTCTTC. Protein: CASSSGLATNNEQFF. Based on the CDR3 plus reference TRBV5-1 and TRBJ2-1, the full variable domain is KAGVTQTPRYLIKTRGQQVTLSCSPISGHRSVSWYQQTPGQGLQFLFEYFSETQRNKGNFPGRFSGRQFSNSRSEMNVSTLELGDSALYLCASSSGLATNNEQFFGPGTRLTVL.

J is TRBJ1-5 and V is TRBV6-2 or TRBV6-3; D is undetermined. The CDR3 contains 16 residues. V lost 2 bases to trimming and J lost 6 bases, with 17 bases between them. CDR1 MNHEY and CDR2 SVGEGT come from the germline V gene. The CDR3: CASSYGNPALSQPQHF. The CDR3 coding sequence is TGTGCCAGCAGTTACGGAAACCCAGCACTTTCTCAGCCCCAGCATTTT.

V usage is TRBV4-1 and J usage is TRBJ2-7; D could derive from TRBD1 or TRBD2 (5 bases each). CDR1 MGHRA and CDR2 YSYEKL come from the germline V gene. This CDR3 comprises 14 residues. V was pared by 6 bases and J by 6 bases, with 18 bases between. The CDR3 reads CASSTTQRDAEQYF. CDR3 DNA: TGCGCCAGCAGTACAACGCAGAGGGACGCCGAGCAGTACTTC.

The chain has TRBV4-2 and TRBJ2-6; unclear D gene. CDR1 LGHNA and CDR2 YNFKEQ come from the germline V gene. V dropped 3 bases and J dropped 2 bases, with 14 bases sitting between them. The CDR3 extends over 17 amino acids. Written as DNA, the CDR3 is TGTGCCAGCAGCCAGAATAATATAGCTACTGGGGCCAACGTCCTGACTTTC. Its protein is CASSQNNIATGANVLTF.

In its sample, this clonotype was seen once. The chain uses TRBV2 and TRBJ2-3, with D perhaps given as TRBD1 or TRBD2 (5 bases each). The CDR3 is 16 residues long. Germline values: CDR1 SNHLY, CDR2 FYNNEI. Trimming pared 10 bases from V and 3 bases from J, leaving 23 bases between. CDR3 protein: CAITLRPLGTTDTQYF. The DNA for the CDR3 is TGTGCCATAACTTTAAGGCCGCTCGGGACGACAGATACGCAGTATTTT.

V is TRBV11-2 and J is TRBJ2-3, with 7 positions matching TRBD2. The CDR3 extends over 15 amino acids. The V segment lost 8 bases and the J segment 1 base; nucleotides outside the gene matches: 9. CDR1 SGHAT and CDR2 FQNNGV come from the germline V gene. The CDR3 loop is CASSRASGGTDTQYF. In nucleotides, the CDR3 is TGTGCCAGCTCCCGGGCTAGCGGAGGCACAGATACGCAGTATTTT.

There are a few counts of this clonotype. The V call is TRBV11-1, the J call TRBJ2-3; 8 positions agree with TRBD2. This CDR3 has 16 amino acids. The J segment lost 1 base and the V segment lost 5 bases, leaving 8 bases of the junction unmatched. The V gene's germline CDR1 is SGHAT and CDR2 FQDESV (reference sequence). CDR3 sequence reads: CASSPLAGSGTDTQYF. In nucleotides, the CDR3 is TGTGCCAGCAGCCCCTTAGCGGGAAGTGGCACAGATACGCAGTATTTT.

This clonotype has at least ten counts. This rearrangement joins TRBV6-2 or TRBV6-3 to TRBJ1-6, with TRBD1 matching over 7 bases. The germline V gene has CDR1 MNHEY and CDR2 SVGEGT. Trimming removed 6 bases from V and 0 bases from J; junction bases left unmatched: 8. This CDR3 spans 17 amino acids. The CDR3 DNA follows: TGTGCCAGCAGACGAGGACAGGCGAGCTCCTATAATTCACCCCTCCACTTT. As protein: CASRRGQASSYNSPLHF.

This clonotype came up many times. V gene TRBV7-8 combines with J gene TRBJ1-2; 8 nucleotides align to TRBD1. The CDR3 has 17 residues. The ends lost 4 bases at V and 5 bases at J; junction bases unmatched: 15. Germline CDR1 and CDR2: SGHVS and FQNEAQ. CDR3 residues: CASSYGRGTGKYYGYTF. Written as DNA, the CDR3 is TGTGCCAGCAGCTATGGGCGGGGGACAGGAAAGTATTATGGCTACACCTTC.

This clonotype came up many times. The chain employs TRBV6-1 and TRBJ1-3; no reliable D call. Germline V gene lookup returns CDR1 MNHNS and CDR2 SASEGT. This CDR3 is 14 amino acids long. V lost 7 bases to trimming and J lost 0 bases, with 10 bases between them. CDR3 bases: TGTGCCAGCATGAGCCTGAGCTCTGGAAACACCATATATTTT. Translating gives CASMSLSSGNTIYF.

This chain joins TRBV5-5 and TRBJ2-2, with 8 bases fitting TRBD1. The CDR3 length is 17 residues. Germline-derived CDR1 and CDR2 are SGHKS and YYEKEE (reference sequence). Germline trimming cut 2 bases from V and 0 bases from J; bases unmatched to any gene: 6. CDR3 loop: CASSFWRTGSNTGELFF. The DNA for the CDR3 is TGTGCCAGCAGCTTTTGGCGGACAGGGTCGAACACCGGGGAGCTGTTTTTT.

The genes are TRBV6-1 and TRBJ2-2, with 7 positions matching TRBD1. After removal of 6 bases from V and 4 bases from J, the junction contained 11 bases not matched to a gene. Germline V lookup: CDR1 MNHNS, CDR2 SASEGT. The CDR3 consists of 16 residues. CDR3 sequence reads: CASRGQLSFGTGELFF. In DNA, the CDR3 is TGTGCCAGCAGGGGACAGCTTAGTTTCGGCACCGGGGAGCTGTTTTTT.

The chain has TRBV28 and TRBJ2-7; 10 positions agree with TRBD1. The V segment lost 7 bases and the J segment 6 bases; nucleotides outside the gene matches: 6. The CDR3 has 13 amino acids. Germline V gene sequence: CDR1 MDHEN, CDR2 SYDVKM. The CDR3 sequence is CASTRQGATEQYF. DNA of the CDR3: TGTGCCAGCACCCGACAGGGGGCAACCGAGCAGTACTTC.

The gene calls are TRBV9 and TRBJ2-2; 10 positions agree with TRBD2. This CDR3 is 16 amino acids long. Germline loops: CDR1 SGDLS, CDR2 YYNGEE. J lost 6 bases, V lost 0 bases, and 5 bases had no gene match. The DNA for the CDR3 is TGTGCCAGCAGCGTAGCGGATAGCGGGAGGTCCGGGGAGCTGTTTTTT. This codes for CASSVADSGRSGELFF.